The 8 T cell receptor beta chains below come from one sample, sequenced in a study of brain T cells in children with intractable seizures. Time point noted: blood from clinic visit 5 months post-surgery; TSC patient then seizure free. Measured with immunoSEQ multiplex PCR; TCRdb has only the in-frame clones, and not every one. The repertoire holds 300,000 to 400,000 clones, with 93% as singletons. The input for sequencing was peripheral blood, taken less than 6 months after surgery. The source is a boy in the first two years of life with tuberous sclerosis and intractable seizures.

This chain uses TRBV7-2 with TRBJ1-4; D unclear. The V and J ends lost 3 bases and 3 bases respectively, with 8 bases between them. CDR1 SGHTA and CDR2 FQGNSA come from the germline V gene. The CDR3 is 14 residues long. As DNA, the CDR3 is TGTGCCAGCAGCTTCTCAGGATCTAATGAAAAACTGTTTTTT. This codes for CASSFSGSNEKLFF.

The chain links TRBV4-1 to TRBJ2-1; D gene ambiguous. Trimming took 4 bases from V and 5 from J, leaving 18 bases between them. CDR1 and CDR2 from the germline V gene are MGHRA and YSYEKL. The CDR3 has 16 residues. CDR3 amino acids: CASSLLSGRRNNEQFF. For the CDR3, the DNA is TGCGCCAGCAGCCTTCTTTCCGGGCGCCGGAACAATGAGCAGTTCTTC.

This rearrangement joins TRBV28 to TRBJ2-1; 8 nucleotides align to TRBD2. CDR3 size: 15 residues. Germline V gene data show CDR1 as MDHEN and CDR2 as SYDVKM. Trimming took 6 bases from V and 9 from J; bases not matched to a gene: 13. The CDR3 DNA sequence: TGTGCCAGCAGCGAACCGGGACTAGTTTGGAGTGAGCAGTTCTTC. Amino acid sequence: CASSEPGLVWSEQFF. The entire variable domain, with the rest obtained from reference TRBV28 and TRBJ2-1, is as follows: DVKVTQSSRYLVKRTGEKVFLECVQDMDHENMFWYRQDPGLGLRLIYFSYDVKMKEKGDIPEGYSVSREKKERFSLILESASTNQTSMYLCASSEPGLVWSEQFFGPGTRLTVL.

J is TRBJ1-6 and V is TRBV12-3 or TRBV12-4, with D uncertain. CDR3 length: 13 amino acids. Trimming took 6 bases from V and 8 from J, leaving 11 bases between them. CDR3 DNA sequence: TGTGCCAGCAGGGTGTTTGGCGATTCACCCCTCCACTTT. This encodes CASRVFGDSPLHF.

The chain links TRBV4-1 to TRBJ2-1, with 8 bases matching TRBD2. V lost 3 bases and J lost 4; bases outside the gene matches: 5. CDR1 MGHRA and CDR2 YSYEKL come from the germline V gene. The CDR3 has 15 residues. DNA of the CDR3: TGCGCCAGCAGCCATGAGACTAGCGAGTACAATGAGCAGTTCTTC. The encoded protein is CASSHETSEYNEQFF.

This chain links TRBV7-2 with TRBJ1-2, with 10 bases aligning to TRBD1. Germline V gene lookup returns CDR1 SGHTA and CDR2 FQGNSA. The CDR3 consists of 15 residues. J gave up 3 bases and V 6 bases, and 7 bases lay outside the gene matches. CDR3 bases: TGTGCCAGCAGTCCTTCGACAGGGGGCGACTATGGCTACACCTTC. Its protein product is CASSPSTGGDYGYTF.

On this clone itself: The germline gene is not matched at one end of the junction; a read error may be the cause. The chain is built from TRBV5-6 and TRBJ2-7; 8 positions match TRBD1. Germline V gene lookup returns CDR1 SGHDT and CDR2 YYEEEE. The CDR3 runs 15 residues. CDR3 coding DNA: TGTGCCAGCAGCTTGGCCGACAGGGGAGCCCTCTACGGGCACTTC. Its protein product is CASSLADRGALYGHF.

The chain links TRBV4-1 to TRBJ2-4; D possibly matches TRBD1 or TRBD2 (6 bases each). The CDR3 runs 15 residues. Trimming cost V 1 base and J 1 base, with 8 bases left between them. Germline lookup yields CDR1 MGHRA and CDR2 YSYEKL. DNA for the CDR3: TGCGCCAGCAGCCAAGTAGGGGGGGCCAAAAACATTCAGTACTTC. Residues: CASSQVGGAKNIQYF.